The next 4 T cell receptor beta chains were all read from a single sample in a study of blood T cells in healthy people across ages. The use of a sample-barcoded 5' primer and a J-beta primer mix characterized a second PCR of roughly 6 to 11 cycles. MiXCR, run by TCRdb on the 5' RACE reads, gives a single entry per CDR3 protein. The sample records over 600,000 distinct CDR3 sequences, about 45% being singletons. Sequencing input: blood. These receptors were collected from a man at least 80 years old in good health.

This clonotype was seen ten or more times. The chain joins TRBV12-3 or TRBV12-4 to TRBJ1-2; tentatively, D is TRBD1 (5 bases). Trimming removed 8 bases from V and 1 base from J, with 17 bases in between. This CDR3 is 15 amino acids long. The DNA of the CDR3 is TGTGCCAGCGGGGGTAACGGGGGATTTAACTATGGCTACACCTTC. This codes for CASGGNGGFNYGYTF.

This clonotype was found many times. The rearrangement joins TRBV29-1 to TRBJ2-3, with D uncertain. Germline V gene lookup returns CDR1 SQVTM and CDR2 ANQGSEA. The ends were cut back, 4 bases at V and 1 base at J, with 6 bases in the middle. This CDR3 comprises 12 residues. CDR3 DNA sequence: TGCAGCGTTGTGTCGGGCACAGATACGCAGTATTTT. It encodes CSVVSGTDTQYF.

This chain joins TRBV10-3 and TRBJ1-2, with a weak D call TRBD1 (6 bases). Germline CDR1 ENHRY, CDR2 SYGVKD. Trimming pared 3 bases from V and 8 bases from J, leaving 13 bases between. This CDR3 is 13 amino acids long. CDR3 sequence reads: CAISETTGHGYTF. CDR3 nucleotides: TGTGCCATCAGTGAAACCACAGGGCACGGCTACACCTTC.

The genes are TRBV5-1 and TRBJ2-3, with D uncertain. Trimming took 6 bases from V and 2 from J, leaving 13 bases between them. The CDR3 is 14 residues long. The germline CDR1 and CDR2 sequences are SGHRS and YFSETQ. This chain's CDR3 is CASMVDPHTDTQYF. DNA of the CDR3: TGCGCCAGCATGGTCGACCCGCACACAGATACGCAGTATTTT.